The next 24 T cell receptor beta chains were all read from a single sample in a study of blood T cell repertoires in COVID-19. Assay: immunoSEQ multiplex PCR; the TCRdb copy retains only in-frame clones and omits some. The profile shows about 210,000 clones, around nine tenths of them singletons. Sample: PBMCs or T cells enriched from blood (not recorded which). The receptor source for this set is a woman aged 25 to 45 who had been exposed to COVID-19.

The V and J genes are TRBV7-9 and TRBJ2-7, with a tentative D call TRBD1 (6 bases). There are 16 residues in the CDR3. The V end lost 0 bases, the J end lost 2 bases, and 14 bases lay between the germline ends. In germline, CDR1 is SEHNR, CDR2 FQNEAQ (reference sequence). This CDR3 reads CASSLAGALSTYEQYF. For the CDR3, the DNA is TGTGCCAGCAGCTTAGCGGGGGCTTTGAGTACCTACGAGCAGTACTTC.

This sequence joins TRBV5-1 and TRBJ2-6; weak D call: TRBD1 (5 bases). The CDR3 is 16 amino acids. V was shortened by 0 bases and J by 1 base, with 8 bases between the two germline ends. Germline CDR1 is SGHRS and CDR2 is YFSETQ. Written as DNA, the CDR3 is TGCGCCAGCAGCTTGGAACCAGGGTCTGGGGCCAACGTCCTGACTTTC. Its protein product is CASSLEPGSGANVLTF.

The J gene is TRBJ2-1, the V gene TRBV7-9; D is ambiguous. With 1 base removed from V and 6 bases from J, the gap between germline ends came to 16 bases. Germline CDR1 is SEHNR and CDR2 is FQNEAQ (reference sequence). This CDR3 comprises 16 residues. The CDR3 nucleotides read TGTGCCAGCAGCTTAGGGTCAGACTCCCTAGGCAATGAGCAGTTCTTC. The encoded protein is CASSLGSDSLGNEQFF. The variable domain in full, completed from reference TRBV7-9 and TRBJ2-1, reads DTGVSQNPRHKITKRGQNVTFRCDPISEHNRLYWYRQTLGQGPEFLTYFQNEAQLEKSRLLSDRFSAERPKGSFSTLEIQRTEQGDSAMYLCASSLGSDSLGNEQFFGPGTRLTVL.

For the CDR3, the DNA is TGTGCCAGCAGTGACCCTGGACTCTACGAGCAGTACTTC. It is translated as CASSDPGLYEQYF. This chain joins TRBV25-1 and TRBJ2-7, with D maybe TRBD2 (5 bases). The V gene's germline CDR1 is MGHDK and CDR2 SYGVNS. V gave up 3 bases and J gave up 3 bases, with 9 bases separating them. This CDR3 is 13 amino acids long.

The chain couples TRBV7-8 to TRBJ2-5; D remains ambiguous. This CDR3 has 14 residues. V was shortened by 1 base and J by 2 bases, with 8 bases between the two germline ends. In germline, CDR1 is SGHVS, CDR2 FQNEAQ. Written as DNA, the CDR3 is TGTGCCAGCAGCTTAGTGTACACACAAGAGACCCAGTACTTC. Translated: CASSLVYTQETQYF.

V is TRBV9 and J is TRBJ1-2; 9 bases are shared with TRBD1. The V gene end was trimmed by 3 bases and the J gene end by 0 bases; junction bases not matched to a gene: 9. The CDR3 runs to 17 residues. Germline V CDR1 and CDR2: SGDLS, YYNGEE. The CDR3 spells CASSGGQGMGANYGYTF. CDR3 DNA: TGTGCCAGCAGCGGGGGACAGGGAATGGGAGCTAACTATGGCTACACCTTC.

This clone was observed a single time. V gene TRBV27 combines with J gene TRBJ2-4; D possibly corresponds to TRBD2 (5 bases). The germline V gene has CDR1 MNHEY and CDR2 SMNVEV (reference sequence). V was shortened by 5 bases and J by 1 base, with 18 bases between the two germline ends. CDR3 length: 17 amino acids. CDR3 in DNA: TGTGCCAGCAGTCCCGGGCCTCAACTAGGCGCCAAAAACATTCAGTACTTC. Protein product: CASSPGPQLGAKNIQYF.

The V and J genes are TRBV5-5 and TRBJ1-1; D is ambiguous. This CDR3 is built from 17 residues. The V and J ends lost 2 bases and 3 bases respectively, with 20 bases between them. From germline, CDR1 is SGHKS and CDR2 YYEKEE (reference sequence). The CDR3, as DNA: TGTGCCAGCAGCTTCAATGTTGGCGGGCGGCGGGACACTGAAGCTTTCTTT. Translating gives CASSFNVGGRRDTEAFF.

The chain couples TRBV10-1 to TRBJ1-3, with D uncertain. Germline CDR1 and CDR2: WNHNN and SYGVQD (reference sequence). This CDR3 spans 15 amino acids. V lost 0 bases and J lost 2, with 8 bases in between. In nucleotides, the CDR3 is TGCGCCAGCAGTGAGTCGATGTCAGCTGGAAACACCATATATTTT. This encodes CASSESMSAGNTIYF.

The sample holds one count of this clone. The chain joins TRBV3-1 (or the pseudogene TRBV3-2) to TRBJ1-5, with D uncertain. CDR1 is LGHDT, CDR2 YNNKEL, per germline (reference sequence). Trimming took 0 bases from V and 2 from J, leaving 5 bases between them. The CDR3 is 14 amino acids. The CDR3 nucleotides read TGTGCCAGCAGCCAAGATCATGGCAATCAGCCCCAGCATTTT. This gives the protein CASSQDHGNQPQHF.

This rearrangement joins TRBV3-1 (or the pseudogene TRBV3-2) to TRBJ1-1; a possible D gene is TRBD1 (5 bases). In germline, CDR1 is LGHDT, CDR2 YNNKEL (reference sequence). The CDR3 covers 14 residues. Trimming removed 1 base at V and 4 bases at J, with 10 bases between. DNA of the CDR3: TGTGCCAGCAGCCAAGCGCAGGGTAGCACTGAAGCTTTCTTT. This gives the protein CASSQAQGSTEAFF.

With regard to this clone: One junction end disagrees with the germline gene, perhaps due to a read error. The genes are TRBV20-1 and TRBJ2-7; a weak D match, TRBD1 (6 bases). The CDR3 covers 11 residues. Germline V CDR1 and CDR2: DFQATT, SNEGSKA (reference sequence). The CDR3 region has the DNA TGCAGTGCTAGCAAGGGGGAAACCTCTTTCTTC. It translates to CSASKGETSFF.

The rearrangement joins TRBV6-1 to TRBJ2-5; no definite D call. The germline gives CDR1 MNHNS, CDR2 SASEGT. V was pared by 1 base and J by 5 bases, with 11 bases between. The CDR3 loop spans 14 amino acids. The CDR3 DNA sequence: TGTGCCAGCAGTGAAGTTCCCCTCGGGGAGACCCAGTACTTC. It encodes CASSEVPLGETQYF.

This chain joins TRBV24-1 and TRBJ2-4; TRBD1 agrees at 8 bases. The germline V gene encodes CDR1 KGHDR and CDR2 SFDVKD. The V segment lost 4 bases and the J segment 3 bases; nucleotides outside the gene matches: 7. CDR3 size: 16 residues. As DNA, the CDR3 is TGTGCCACCAGTGACCCGCAGGGGGCAGACAAAAACATTCAGTACTTC. Amino acids: CATSDPQGADKNIQYF.

J is TRBJ1-1 and V is TRBV30; D is undetermined. The CDR3 covers 14 residues. Trimming took 1 base from V and 0 from J, leaving 9 bases between them. CDR1 is GTSNPN, CDR2 SVGIG, per germline (reference sequence). CDR3 nucleotides: TGTGCCTGGAGTGCCGGCAGCGTGAACACTGAAGCTTTCTTT. Encoded protein: CAWSAGSVNTEAFF.

This sequence joins TRBV9 and TRBJ1-2, with 7 positions matching TRBD1. V dropped 0 bases and J dropped 0; count of bases not matched to a gene: 8. In germline, CDR1 is SGDLS, CDR2 YYNGEE. The CDR3 is made up of 17 amino acids. The CDR3: CASSVGWRGRPNYGYTF. CDR3 bases: TGTGCCAGCAGCGTAGGGTGGAGGGGGCGGCCTAACTATGGCTACACCTTC.

This sequence joins TRBV5-5 and TRBJ1-2; weak D call: TRBD1 (5 bases). This CDR3 contains 16 residues. Trimming removed 3 bases from V and 4 bases from J, with 19 bases in between. Looked up from germline, CDR1 is SGHKS and CDR2 is YYEKEE (reference sequence). This CDR3 reads CASSSGAGPSSYGYTF. The CDR3 nucleotides read TGTGCCAGCAGCTCCGGGGCGGGGCCCAGTTCCTATGGCTACACCTTC. The full variable domain, in which reference TRBV5-5 and TRBJ1-2 provide the parts outside the CDR3, is DAGVTQSPTHLIKTRGQQVTLRCSPISGHKSVSWYQQVLGQGPQFIFQYYEKEERGRGNFPDRFSARQFPNYSSELNVNALLLGDSALYLCASSSGAGPSSYGYTFGSGTRLTVV.

This clone was detected once. At the DNA level, this CDR3 is encoded by other sequences in the same sample as well. The gene calls are TRBV19 and TRBJ2-6; TRBD1 is a possible D gene (6 bases). The germline V and J ends were trimmed by 6 bases and 3 bases, with 12 bases remaining between them. The germline gives CDR1 LNHDA, CDR2 SQIVND (reference sequence). The CDR3 consists of 15 residues. CDR3 region: CASSPNRVGANVLTF. For the CDR3, the DNA is TGTGCCAGTAGCCCAAACAGGGTTGGGGCCAACGTCCTGACTTTC.

The chain couples TRBV2 to TRBJ1-2, with 7 bases that match TRBD1. This CDR3 contains 14 residues. The trim removed 3 bases at V and 5 bases at J, leaving 6 bases unmatched. Germline V gives CDR1 SNHLY, CDR2 FYNNEI. The CDR3, as DNA: TGTGCCAGCAGTGAGGACAGGCAGATTTATGGCTACACCTTC. Translation: CASSEDRQIYGYTF.

CDR3 coding DNA: TGCGCCAGCAGTCAATCGGCCAAAGTATGCGTACAGGGGAGGAGATTCACCGGGGAGCTGTTTTTT. This codes for CASSQSAKVCVQGRRFTGELFF. The chain combines TRBV23-1 with TRBJ2-2, with a possible D match to TRBD1 (7 bases). TRBV23-1 is an ORF, and what it does is uncertain. CDR3 size: 22 residues. Trimming left V 0 bases short and J 4 bases short, with 30 bases between.

The chain carries TRBV30 and TRBJ1-3, with no clear D. Germline values: CDR1 GTSNPN, CDR2 SVGIG (reference sequence). The CDR3 runs to 16 residues. The V end lost 0 bases, the J end lost 2 bases, and 14 bases lay between the germline ends. As DNA, the CDR3 is TGTGCCTGGAGTGTAAACCGACGGGGTCCTGGAAACACCATATATTTT. Protein sequence: CAWSVNRRGPGNTIYF.

The chain couples TRBV4-1 to TRBJ1-6; no clear D. Looked up from germline, CDR1 is MGHRA and CDR2 is YSYEKL. The CDR3 spans 14 residues. Trimming took 5 bases from V and 8 from J, leaving 13 bases between them. CDR3 DNA sequence: TGCGCCAGCAGCTGGGTCCAGGAGGATTCACCCCTCCACTTT. Its protein is CASSWVQEDSPLHF.

This clone was seen a handful of times. The chain links TRBV7-2 to TRBJ1-2; tentative D call: TRBD1 (6 bases). V shed 5 bases and J shed 8 bases, with 15 bases lying between them. The CDR3 totals 13 residues. Germline V CDR1 and CDR2: SGHTA, FQGNSA. This chain's CDR3 is CASSGQKSGGYTF. CDR3 nucleotides: TGTGCCAGCAGCGGACAGAAATCGGGGGGCTACACCTTC.

The chain couples TRBV3-1 (or the pseudogene TRBV3-2) to TRBJ1-2, with D perhaps TRBD1 (6 bases). Germline values: CDR1 LGHDT, CDR2 YNNKEL (reference sequence). V was pared by 3 bases and J by 4 bases, with 15 bases between. The length of the CDR3 is 15 residues. CDR3 nucleotides: TGTGCCAGCAGCCAGAGACCAGGGGTTGTCTATGGCTACACCTTC. It yields the protein CASSQRPGVVYGYTF.